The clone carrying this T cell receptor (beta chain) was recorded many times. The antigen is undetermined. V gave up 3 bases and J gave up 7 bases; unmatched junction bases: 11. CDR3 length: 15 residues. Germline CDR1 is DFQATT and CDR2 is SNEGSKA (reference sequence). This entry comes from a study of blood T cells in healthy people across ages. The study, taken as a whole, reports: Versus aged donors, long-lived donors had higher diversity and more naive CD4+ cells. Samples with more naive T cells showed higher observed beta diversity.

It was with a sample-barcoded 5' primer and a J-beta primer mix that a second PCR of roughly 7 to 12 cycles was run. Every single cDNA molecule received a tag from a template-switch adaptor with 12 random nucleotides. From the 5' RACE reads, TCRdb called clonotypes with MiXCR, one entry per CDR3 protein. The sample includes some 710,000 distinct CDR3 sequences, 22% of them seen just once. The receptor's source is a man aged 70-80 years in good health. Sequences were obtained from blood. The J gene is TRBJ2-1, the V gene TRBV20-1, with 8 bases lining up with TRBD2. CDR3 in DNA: TGCAGTGCTAGTCACACCTCCGGGACTAGGAATGAGCAGTTCTTC. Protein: CSASHTSGTRNEQFF.